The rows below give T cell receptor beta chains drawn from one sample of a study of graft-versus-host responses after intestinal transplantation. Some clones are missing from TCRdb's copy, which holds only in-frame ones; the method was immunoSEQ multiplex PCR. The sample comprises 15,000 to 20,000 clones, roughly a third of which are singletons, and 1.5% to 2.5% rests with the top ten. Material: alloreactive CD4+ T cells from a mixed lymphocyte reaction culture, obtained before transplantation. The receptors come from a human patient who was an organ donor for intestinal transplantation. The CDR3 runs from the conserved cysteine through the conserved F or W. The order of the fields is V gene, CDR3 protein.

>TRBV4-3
CASSQAAVSEIYNEQFF
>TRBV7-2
CASSLAGEQAFF
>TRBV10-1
CASSKDRGLFNSPLHF
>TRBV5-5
CASSLGDRVGEQYF
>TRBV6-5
CASSESADTQYF
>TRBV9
CASNRVGWNTGELFF
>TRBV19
CASRRDGANEKLFF
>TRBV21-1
CASSKPRRLAGGGGNEQFF
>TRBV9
CASSVGSSGDGTQYF
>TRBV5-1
CASSRGLAAGYQETQYF
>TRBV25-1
CASSESQGANYGYTF
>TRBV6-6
CASTDRGNYGYTF
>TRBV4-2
CASSPSGTAVSKLFF
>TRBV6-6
CASRKIDHSYNEQFF
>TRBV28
CASSLGGLAGGTQETQYF
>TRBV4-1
CASSQGGPPYNEQFF
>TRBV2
CASSWGDRGNEKLFF
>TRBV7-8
CASSLGFGYQETQYF
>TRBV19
CASSILGLADNEQFF
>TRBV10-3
CATRTGGTGELFF
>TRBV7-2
CASSLDRLPIYGYTF
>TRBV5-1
CASGDRSTDTQYF
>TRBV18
CASSPISGANVLTF
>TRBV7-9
CASSPEAQYF
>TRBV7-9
CASSRGHTEAFF
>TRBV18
CASSKPGARGANVLIF